This T cell receptor beta chain was obtained from a study of blood T cell repertoires in COVID-19. The CDR3 sequence is 16 residues long. J was trimmed by 4 bases and V by 8 bases; bases with no gene match: 11. Germline CDR1 is SGHTA and CDR2 is FQGNSA. Sequencing used immunoSEQ multiplex PCR; TCRdb keeps in-frame clones, though not all of them. The table lists about 26,000 clones, more than 75% of them singletons. The TCR originated in a human donor in a cohort sampled during active COVID-19. The donor label of this sample is uncertain. The specimen was peripheral blood. This chain uses TRBV7-2 with TRBJ1-6, with TRBD1 matching 7 bases. CDR3 DNA sequence: TGTGCCAGCGGTCTATCAGGGGGGTATTATAATTCACCCCTCCACTTT. This sequence encodes CASGLSGGYYNSPLHF.